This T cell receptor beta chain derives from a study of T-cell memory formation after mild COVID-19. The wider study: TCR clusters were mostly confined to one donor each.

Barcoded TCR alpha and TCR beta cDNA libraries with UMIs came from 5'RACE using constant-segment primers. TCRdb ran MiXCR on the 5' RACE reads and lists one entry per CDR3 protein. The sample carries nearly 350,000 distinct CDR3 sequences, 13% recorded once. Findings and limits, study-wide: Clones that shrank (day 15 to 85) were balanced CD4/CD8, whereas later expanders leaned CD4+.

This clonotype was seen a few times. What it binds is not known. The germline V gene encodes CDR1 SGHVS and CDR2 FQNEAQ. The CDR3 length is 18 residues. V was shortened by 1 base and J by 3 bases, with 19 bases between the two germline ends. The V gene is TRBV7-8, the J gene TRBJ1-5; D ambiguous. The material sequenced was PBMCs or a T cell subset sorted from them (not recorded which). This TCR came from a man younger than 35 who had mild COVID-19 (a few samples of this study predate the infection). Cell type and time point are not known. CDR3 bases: TGTGCCAGCAGCTTAGGAAATTACGACTGGATCATCAATCAGCCCCAGCATTTT. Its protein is CASSLGNYDWIINQPQHF. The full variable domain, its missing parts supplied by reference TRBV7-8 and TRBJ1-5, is GAGVSQSPRYKVAKRGQDVALRCDPISGHVSLFWYQQALGQGPEFLTYFQNEAQLDKSGLPSDRFFAERPEGSVSTLKIQRTQQEDSAVYLCASSLGNYDWIINQPQHFGDGTRLSIL.